This TCR beta chain is from a study of T cells in Graves' hyperthyroidism and ophthalmopathy. In the study overall: Peripheral blood was secured at the point of initial diagnosis, before any treatment. Study observations and caveats: Most thyroid clonotypes that were expanded above 0.001 also turned up in blood.

This clonotype was recorded a few times. The antigen remains undetermined. V trimming: 7 bases; J trimming: 3 bases; junction bases outside the gene matches: 7. The CDR3 is 14 amino acids. TCR beta CDR3 regions were amplified from RNA. When the TCR CDR3 underwent first-round RT-PCR, the HTBI primer set was used. MiXCR, run by TCRdb on the multiplex PCR reads, gives a single entry per CDR3 protein. The table has fewer than 550,000 distinct CDR3 sequences, around 22% seen once. With duration under 3 months, ophthalmopathy was active: Clinical Activity Score at least 3, NOSPECS at least 4. Clinicians diagnosed patients from clinical symptoms, serum thyroxine and TRAb, thyroid ultrasound and orbital computed tomography.

The chain recombines TRBV12-3 or TRBV12-4 with TRBJ2-5; 8 nucleotides align to TRBD2. The sequence was obtained from a woman aged 25 to 39 with Graves' ophthalmopathy. Sequencing was performed on blood. Here the CDR3 reads CASTLGTSKETQYF. CDR3 nucleotide sequence: TGTGCCAGCACCTTGGGGACTAGTAAAGAGACCCAGTACTTC.